Detailed here is one T cell receptor beta chain. This record belongs to a study of shared clonotypes between healthy human individuals. Method: immunoSEQ multiplex PCR; TCRdb's copy keeps in-frame clones and lacks some. This sample has around 180,000 clones, with about 93% found just once. Germline-derived CDR1 and CDR2 are MNHEY and SMNVEV (reference sequence). The CDR3 contains 14 residues. Trimming pared 5 bases from V and 4 bases from J, leaving 14 bases between. Input material: naive CD4+ T cells sorted from blood. Subset reported: CD45RA+ positively selected. The sequence was collected from a woman in her thirties in good health. This chain links TRBV27 with TRBJ1-1; D is unresolved. The CDR3 sequence: CASSPHERGTEAFF. CDR3 nucleotides: TGTGCCAGCAGTCCCCACGAAAGAGGCACTGAAGCTTTCTTT.